This TCR beta chain was documented in a study of post-analysis software for immune sequencing data. Study-wide background: Patients had relapsing-remitting, secondary progressive or progressive-relapsing multiple sclerosis; some lacked subtype. Broader study findings: Under the F measure, samples that were prepared in one batch clustered strongly together. Higher frequency in patients than in controls was seen for 5 or 6 TRBV segments, with TRBV5-6, TRBV5-1 and TRBV20-1 among them.

TCR beta libraries were prepared from cDNA with unique molecular identifiers. One entry per CDR3 protein, called by TCRdb with MiXCR from the PCR reads. The sample shows roughly 580,000 distinct CDR3 sequences, 44% of them seen only once. Notes on this clonotype: Its cognate antigen is unknown.

This CDR3 is 13 amino acids long. Germline V gene data show CDR1 as MNHNY and CDR2 as SVGAGI (reference sequence). Deletions cut 6 bases from V and 4 bases from J, with 10 bases between. This rearrangement joins TRBV6-6 to TRBJ1-5; D is unclear. Sequencing was done on a sample of blood. The clonotype comes from a girl between 5 and 17 years old with multiple sclerosis. CDR3: CASRRSENQPQHF. Here the CDR3 DNA reads TGTGCCAGCAGGCGCAGTGAAAATCAGCCCCAGCATTTT.